This TCR beta chain appears in the sequencing data of a study of blood T cell repertoires in COVID-19. Study details: Both acute and convalescent COVID-19 samples were obtained from the United States, Italy and Spain. In each case, the material was cDNA or gDNA derived from T cells, B-cell-depleted T cells, or PBMCs.

This CDR3 comprises 14 residues. The V end was cut by 1 base, the J end by 10 bases, with 16 bases between. In germline, CDR1 is MGHRA, CDR2 YSYEKL. The method was immunoSEQ multiplex PCR; TCRdb's version includes in-frame clones alone and lacks a portion of them. The repertoire holds 150,000 or so clones, with about 87% as singletons. The chain is built from TRBV4-1 and TRBJ1-1; no definite D call. The specimen sequenced was peripheral blood. The sequence came from a woman aged 50 to 65 with acute or convalescent COVID-19. The CDR3 coding sequence is TGCGCCAGCAGCCAAGGCCTAACGGGATCCGGAGCTTTCTTT. As protein: CASSQGLTGSGAFF.